This record covers a single T cell receptor beta chain. Its recognized antigen is unknown. Base qualities are not recorded, but no much larger clone differs from it by a single base. For sequencing of the TCRbeta CDR3 region, genomic DNA was extracted from the sorted cells. The immunoSEQ Assay was used to sequence the TCRbeta CDR3 regions. This is the immuneACCESS table as TCRdb keeps it, with only in-frame sequences that have V and J called. A part of the clones is gone; compared with another copy, unresolved V genes explain less than half, and the rest is unexplained. This sample comprises 40,000 to 50,000 clones, approximately 80% of them detected only once. About 1.7% of the sample is taken by the ten largest. The trial excluded patients who had a history of autoimmune disease or were on systemic immunosuppression. Peripheral blood for TCR sequencing was drawn from every dose cohort at baseline, at cycle 4 day 1 and at cycle 7 day 1. Samples were obtained from an open-label, multicenter, first-in-human phase I dose-escalation trial of ivuxolimab. Adults with locally advanced or metastatic melanoma, renal cell, hepatocellular, or head and neck squamous cell carcinoma were enrolled in the trial. CD4+ and CD8+ T cells were sorted separately from peripheral blood before TCR sequencing.

This entry belongs to a study of OX40 agonist ivuxolimab in advanced cancers. Background on the whole study: Ivuxolimab was a fully human IgG2 agonistic monoclonal antibody targeting the costimulatory receptor OX40 (CD134). Intravenous ivuxolimab was administered to patients every 2 weeks at six dose levels: 0.01, 0.1, 0.3, 1.5, 3 and 10 mg/kg. Among the roughly 50 dose-escalation patients, approximately 20 had hepatocellular carcinoma, approximately 15 melanoma, 9 renal cell carcinoma and 9 head and neck cancer. In the dose-escalation cohort, 70% to 85% of patients were male, and the mean age was roughly 60 years, with a range of 23 to 79. Prior anti-PD-1, anti-PD-L1 or anti-CTLA-4 therapy was permitted, and checkpoint inhibitors had been received by roughly two fifths of dose-escalation patients. Three dose-escalation patients achieved partial responses, one with hepatocellular carcinoma and two with cutaneous melanoma. The point of sequencing TCRbeta in the periphery was to test whether ivuxolimab changed TCR sequence diversity and drove clonal T-cell expansion. The monotherapy dose-escalation portion (N ≈ 56 patients) of the phase I ivuxolimab trial is reported in the paper.

The CDR3 has 14 amino acids, counting the end cysteine and phenylalanine. This entry keeps only the CDR3 DNA: 42 bases, framed from base 1. CDR1 and CDR2 were assigned from the germline V gene as SGHAT and FQNNGV. Trimming removed 5 bases from V and 2 bases from J, leaving 13 bases between the germline ends. What the study reported, not specific to this receptor: Low levels of normalized T-cell clonal expansion were also seen in some patients who did not respond. Which antigens the clonally expanded peripheral T cells were specific for was not determined. Clonal expansion of both CD4+ and CD8+ blood T cells was observed from baseline to week 6 at doses 0.1 to 3.0 mg/kg. In partial responders in the 0.1-3.0 mg/kg groups, normalized peripheral clonal expansion was found to be among the lowest, especially among CD8+ T cells. After ivuxolimab, more expanded clones were found on average in CD8+ T cells than in CD4+ T cells.

The material was CD4+ or CD8+ T cells sorted from blood, obtained in a trial of the OX40 agonist ivuxolimab. This chain joins TRBV11-2 to TRBJ2-7; confidence is insufficient to name the D gene. This receptor was identified in an adult with an advanced solid tumor such as melanoma, head and neck, liver or kidney cancer. The CDR3 sequence is CASSPAVKPYEQYF. The bases read TGTGCCAGCAGCCCCGCGGTAAAACCCTACGAGCAGTACTTC.